This T cell receptor (beta chain) was found in a study of blood T cell repertoires in COVID-19. Study-level information: COVID-19 samples from acute and convalescent phases originated in the United States, Italy and Spain.

The CDR3 sequence is 15 residues long. Trimming stripped 4 bases from V and 0 bases from J, with 9 bases between. Germline V gene sequence: CDR1 SEHNR, CDR2 FQNEAQ (reference sequence). Per the original data handling: Quantification of nucleated cells was approximated via reference gene primer amplification. Only in-frame clones appear in the TCRdb table, and some are missing; sequencing was by immunoSEQ multiplex PCR. For V, J and clone size, that table is used; D and trimming come from the DNA. Of over 150,000 clones in the sample, 70% to 90% were seen once. The chain carries TRBV7-9 and TRBJ1-4, with D uncertain. This sequence originates from a man aged 45-65 years with COVID-19, enrolled during active disease. The sequencing input was peripheral blood. The CDR3 DNA reads as TGTGCCAGCAGCTACCCCAGTACAACTAATGAAAAACTGTTTTTT. It specifies CASSYPSTTNEKLFF.